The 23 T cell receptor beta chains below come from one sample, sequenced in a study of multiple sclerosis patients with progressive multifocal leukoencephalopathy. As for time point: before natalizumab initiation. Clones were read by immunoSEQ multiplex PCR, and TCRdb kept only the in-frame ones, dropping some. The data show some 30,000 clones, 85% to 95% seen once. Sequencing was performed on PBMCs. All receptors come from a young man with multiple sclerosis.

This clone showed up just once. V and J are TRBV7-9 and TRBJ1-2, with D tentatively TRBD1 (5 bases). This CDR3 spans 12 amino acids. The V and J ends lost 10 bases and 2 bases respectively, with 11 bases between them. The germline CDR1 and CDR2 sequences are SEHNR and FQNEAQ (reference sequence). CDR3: CAIGAGNYGYTF. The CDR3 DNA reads TGTGCCATCGGGGCAGGGAACTATGGCTACACCTTC.

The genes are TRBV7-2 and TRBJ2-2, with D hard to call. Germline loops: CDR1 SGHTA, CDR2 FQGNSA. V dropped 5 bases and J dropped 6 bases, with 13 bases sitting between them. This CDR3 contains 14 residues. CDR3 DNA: TGTGCCAGCAGCCCCCGATCGATTTCCGGGGAGCTGTTTTTT. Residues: CASSPRSISGELFF.

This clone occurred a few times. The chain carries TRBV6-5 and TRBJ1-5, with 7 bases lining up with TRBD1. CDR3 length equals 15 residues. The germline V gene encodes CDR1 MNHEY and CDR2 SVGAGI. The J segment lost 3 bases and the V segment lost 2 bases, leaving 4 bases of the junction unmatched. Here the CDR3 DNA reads TGTGCCAGCAGTTACAACAGGGGTAACAATCAGCCCCAGCATTTT. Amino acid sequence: CASSYNRGNNQPQHF.

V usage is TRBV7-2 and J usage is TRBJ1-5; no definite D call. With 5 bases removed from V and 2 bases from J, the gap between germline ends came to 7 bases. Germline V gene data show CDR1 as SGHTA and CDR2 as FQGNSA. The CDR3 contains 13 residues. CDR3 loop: CASSPGGNQPQHF. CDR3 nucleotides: TGTGCCAGCAGCCCGGGCGGCAATCAGCCCCAGCATTTT.

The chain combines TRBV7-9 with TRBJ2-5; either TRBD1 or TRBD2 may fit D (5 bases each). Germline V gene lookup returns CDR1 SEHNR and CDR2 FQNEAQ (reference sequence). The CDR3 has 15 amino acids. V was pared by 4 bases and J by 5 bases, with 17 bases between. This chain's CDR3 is CASSSGHGGSETQYF. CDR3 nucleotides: TGTGCCAGCAGCTCTGGACATGGGGGTAGCGAGACCCAGTACTTC. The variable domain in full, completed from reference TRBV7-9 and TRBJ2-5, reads DTGVSQNPRHKITKRGQNVTFRCDPISEHNRLYWYRQTLGQGPEFLTYFQNEAQLEKSRLLSDRFSAERPKGSFSTLEIQRTEQGDSAMYLCASSSGHGGSETQYFGPGTRLLVL.

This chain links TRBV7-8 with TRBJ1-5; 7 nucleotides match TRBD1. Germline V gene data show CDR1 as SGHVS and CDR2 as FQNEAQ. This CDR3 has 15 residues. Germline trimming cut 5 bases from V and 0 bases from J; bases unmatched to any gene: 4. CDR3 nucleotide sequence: TGTGCCAGCAGCCAAGGGACAGATAGCAATCAGCCCCAGCATTTT. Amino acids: CASSQGTDSNQPQHF.

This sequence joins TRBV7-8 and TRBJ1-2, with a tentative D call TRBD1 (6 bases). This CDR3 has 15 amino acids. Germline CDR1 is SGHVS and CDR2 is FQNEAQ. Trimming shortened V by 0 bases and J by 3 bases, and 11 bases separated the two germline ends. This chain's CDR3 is CASSLAGGTDYGYTF. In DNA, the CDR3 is TGTGCCAGCAGCTTAGCGGGGGGCACAGACTATGGCTACACCTTC.

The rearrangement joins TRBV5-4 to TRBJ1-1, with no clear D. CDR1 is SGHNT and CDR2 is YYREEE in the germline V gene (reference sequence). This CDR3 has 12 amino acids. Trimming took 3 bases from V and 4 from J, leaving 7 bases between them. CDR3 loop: CASSWSTTEAFF. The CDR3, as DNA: TGTGCCAGCAGCTGGTCCACCACTGAAGCTTTCTTT.

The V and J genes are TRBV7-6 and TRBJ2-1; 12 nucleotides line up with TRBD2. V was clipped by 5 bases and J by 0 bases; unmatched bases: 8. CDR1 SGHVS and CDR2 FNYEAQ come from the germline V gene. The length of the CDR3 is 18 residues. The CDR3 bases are TGTGCCAGCAGCCCCCGACTAGCGGGAGTTCTCTCCTACAATGAGCAGTTCTTC. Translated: CASSPRLAGVLSYNEQFF.

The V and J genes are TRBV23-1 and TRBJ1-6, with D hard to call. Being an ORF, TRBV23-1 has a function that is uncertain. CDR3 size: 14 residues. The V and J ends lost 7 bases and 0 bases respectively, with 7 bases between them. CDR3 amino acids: CASTPSSYNSPLHF. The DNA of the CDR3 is TGCGCCAGCACGCCGAGCTCCTATAATTCACCCCTCCACTTT.

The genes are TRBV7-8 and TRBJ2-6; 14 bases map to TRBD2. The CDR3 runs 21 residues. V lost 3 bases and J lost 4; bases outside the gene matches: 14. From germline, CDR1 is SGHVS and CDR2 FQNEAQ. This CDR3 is CASSFILPGLAGGTGANVLTF. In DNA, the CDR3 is TGTGCCAGCAGCTTCATCTTGCCCGGACTAGCGGGAGGAACAGGGGCCAACGTCCTGACTTTC.

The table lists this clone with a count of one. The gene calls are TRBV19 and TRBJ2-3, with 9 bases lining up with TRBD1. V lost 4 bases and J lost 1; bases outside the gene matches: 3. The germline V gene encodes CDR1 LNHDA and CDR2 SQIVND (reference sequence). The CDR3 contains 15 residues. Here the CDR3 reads CASSSRTGGTDTQYF. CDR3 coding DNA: TGTGCCAGTAGTAGCAGGACAGGGGGCACAGATACGCAGTATTTT. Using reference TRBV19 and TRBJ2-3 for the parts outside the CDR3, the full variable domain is DGGITQSPKYLFRKEGQNVTLSCEQNLNHDAMYWYRQDPGQGLRLIYYSQIVNDFQKGDIAEGYSVSREKKESFPLTVTSAQKNPTAFYLCASSSRTGGTDTQYFGPGTRLTVL.

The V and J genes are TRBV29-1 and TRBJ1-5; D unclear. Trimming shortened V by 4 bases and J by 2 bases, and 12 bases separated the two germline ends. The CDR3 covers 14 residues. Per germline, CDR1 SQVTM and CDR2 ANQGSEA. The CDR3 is CSVGFGRGNQPQHF. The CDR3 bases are TGCAGCGTTGGATTCGGAAGGGGCAATCAGCCCCAGCATTTT.

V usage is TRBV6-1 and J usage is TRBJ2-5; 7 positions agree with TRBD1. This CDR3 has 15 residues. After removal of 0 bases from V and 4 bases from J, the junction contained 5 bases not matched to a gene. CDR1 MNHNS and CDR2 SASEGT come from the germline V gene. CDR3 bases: TGTGCCAGCAGTGAAGCGTCAGGGGGTTTAGAGACCCAGTACTTC. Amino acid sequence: CASSEASGGLETQYF.

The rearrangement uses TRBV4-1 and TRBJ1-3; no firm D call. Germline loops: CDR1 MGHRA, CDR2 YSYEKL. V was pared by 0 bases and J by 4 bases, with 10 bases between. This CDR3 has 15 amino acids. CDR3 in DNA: TGCGCCAGCAGCCAAGATGGGAATCGCGGAAACACCATATATTTT. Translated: CASSQDGNRGNTIYF.

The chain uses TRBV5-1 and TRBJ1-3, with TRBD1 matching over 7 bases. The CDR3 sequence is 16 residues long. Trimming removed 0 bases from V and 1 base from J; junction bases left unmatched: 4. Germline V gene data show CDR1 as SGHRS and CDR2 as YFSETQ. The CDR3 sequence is CASSLGTGASGNTIYF. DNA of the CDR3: TGCGCCAGCAGCTTGGGGACAGGTGCGTCTGGAAACACCATATATTTT.

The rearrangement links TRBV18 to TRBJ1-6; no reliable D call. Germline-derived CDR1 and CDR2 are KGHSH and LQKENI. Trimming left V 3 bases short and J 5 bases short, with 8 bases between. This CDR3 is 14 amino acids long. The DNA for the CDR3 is TGTGCCAGCTCACCGACGGAAAATAATTCACCCCTCCACTTT. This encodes CASSPTENNSPLHF.

The CDR3 here is CASSDDSNRGRNQPQHF. As DNA, the CDR3 is TGTGCCAGCAGTGACGACTCGAATCGGGGACGCAATCAGCCCCAGCATTTT. The gene calls are TRBV2 and TRBJ1-5, with D possibly TRBD1 on 5 matching bases. The CDR3 sequence is 17 residues long. V shed 3 bases and J shed 2 bases, with 17 bases lying between them. Germline values: CDR1 SNHLY, CDR2 FYNNEI.

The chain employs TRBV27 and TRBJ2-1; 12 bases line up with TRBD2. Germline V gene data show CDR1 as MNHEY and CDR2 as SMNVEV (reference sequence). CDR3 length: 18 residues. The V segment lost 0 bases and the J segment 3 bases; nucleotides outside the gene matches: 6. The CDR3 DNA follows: TGTGCCAGCAGTTTATCAAGGACTAGCGGGGATGGCTACAATGAGCAGTTCTTC. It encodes CASSLSRTSGDGYNEQFF.

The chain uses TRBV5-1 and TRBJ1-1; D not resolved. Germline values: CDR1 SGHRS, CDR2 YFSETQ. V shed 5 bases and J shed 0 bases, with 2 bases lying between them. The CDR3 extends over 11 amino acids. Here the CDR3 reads CASRLNTEAFF. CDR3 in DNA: TGCGCCAGCAGATTGAACACTGAAGCTTTCTTT.

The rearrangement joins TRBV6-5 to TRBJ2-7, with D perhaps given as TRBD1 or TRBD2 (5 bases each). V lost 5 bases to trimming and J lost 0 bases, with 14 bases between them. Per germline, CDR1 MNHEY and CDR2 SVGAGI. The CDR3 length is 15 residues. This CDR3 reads CASSKRLGRSYEQYF. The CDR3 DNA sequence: TGTGCCAGCAGTAAGCGACTGGGACGCTCCTACGAGCAGTACTTC.

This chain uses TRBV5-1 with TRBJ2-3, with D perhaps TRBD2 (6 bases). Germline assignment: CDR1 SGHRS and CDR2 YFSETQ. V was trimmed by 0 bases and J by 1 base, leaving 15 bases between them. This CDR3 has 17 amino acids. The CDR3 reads CASSLGLIPSGTDTQYF. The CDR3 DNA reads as TGCGCCAGCAGCTTGGGACTAATTCCTAGCGGCACAGATACGCAGTATTTT. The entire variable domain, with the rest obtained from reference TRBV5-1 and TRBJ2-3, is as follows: KAGVTQTPRYLIKTRGQQVTLSCSPISGHRSVSWYQQTPGQGLQFLFEYFSETQRNKGNFPGRFSGRQFSNSRSEMNVSTLELGDSALYLCASSLGLIPSGTDTQYFGPGTRLTVL.

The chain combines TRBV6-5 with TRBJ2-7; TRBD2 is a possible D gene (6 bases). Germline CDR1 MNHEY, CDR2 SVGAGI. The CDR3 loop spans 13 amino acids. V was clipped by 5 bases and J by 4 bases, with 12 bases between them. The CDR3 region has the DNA TGTGCCAGCAGTGCTACCGGGGGATACGAGCAGTACTTC. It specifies CASSATGGYEQYF.